Listed below are T cell receptor beta chains from one sample, sequenced in a study of immune heterogeneity within non-small cell lung tumors. TCRdb re-analysed the multiplex PCR reads in MiXCR, keeping a single row per CDR3 protein. Of some 2,500 distinct CDR3 sequences in the sample, around 25% were seen once. The specimen was lung tumor tissue. The source is a man between 35 and 55 years old with non-small cell lung cancer. The CDR3 runs from the conserved cysteine through the conserved F or W. Fields, in order: D gene, V gene, clone size, J gene, CDR3 protein, CDR3 DNA. The D gene is left open where the match is weak. Size is omitted from some rows. Given values are once, few, many or a class for expanded clones.

>.|TRBV11-2|medium-sized|TRBJ2-7
CASSLVVGDPIYEQYF
TGTGCCAGCAGCTTAGTGGTGGGGGACCCTATCTACGAGCAGTACTTC
>TRBD2|TRBV6-6|medium-sized|TRBJ2-2
CASSYSTPGTTDTGELFF
TGTGCCAGCAGTTACTCGACCCCTGGGACTACCGACACCGGGGAGCTGTTTTTT
>.|TRBV18|.|TRBJ1-1
CASSPQRVGHPNTEAFF
TGTGCCAGCTCACCTCAACGGGTGGGGCACCCGAACACTGAAGCTTTCTTT
>TRBD1|TRBV27|medium-sized|TRBJ1-6
CASSSGPGQGINNSPLHF
TGTGCCAGCAGTTCGGGCCCGGGACAGGGGATAAATAATTCACCCCTCCACTTT
>.|TRBV28|once|TRBJ1-5
CVSRQYRFPYQPQHF
TGTGTCAGCAGGCAATACAGGTTCCCGTATCAGCCCCAGCATTTT
>.|TRBV6-1|.|TRBJ1-1
CASSEWRANTEAFF
TGTGCCAGCAGTGAATGGAGGGCGAACACTGAAGCTTTCTTT
>.|TRBV6-1|medium-sized|TRBJ1-1
CASSTSLGYTEAFF
TGTGCCAGCAGTACTAGTTTAGGGTACACTGAAGCTTTCTTT
>.|TRBV6-2/TRBV6-3|.|TRBJ2-7
CASSYSTEEQYF
TGTGCCAGCAGTTACTCCACGGAGGAGCAGTACTTC
>.|TRBV27|.|TRBJ2-7
CASSRYEQYF
TGTGCCAGCAGTCGGTACGAGCAGTACTTC
>.|TRBV27|medium-sized|TRBJ1-1
CASSMRTNTEAFF
TGTGCCAGCAGTATGCGGACGAACACTGAAGCTTTCTTT
>.|TRBV5-8|.|TRBJ1-1
CASSLVGGRDLSEAFF
TGTGCCAGCAGCTTGGTGGGAGGTAGGGACCTCAGTGAAGCTTTCTTT
>TRBD1|TRBV5-1|medium-sized|TRBJ1-2
CASSISGQANYGYTF
TGCGCCAGCAGCATATCCGGACAGGCGAACTATGGCTACACCTTC
>TRBD2|TRBV15|.|TRBJ2-7
CATSRGHGGRLDEQYF
TGTGCCACCAGCAGGGGCCATGGCGGGAGATTGGACGAGCAGTACTTC
>.|TRBV6-1|medium-sized|TRBJ2-3
CASSENDREEYF
TGTGCCAGCAGTGAAAACGACAGGGAGGAGTATTTT
>TRBD2|TRBV4-1|medium-sized|TRBJ2-3
CASSQDWRGALGTDTQYF
TGCGCCAGCAGCCAAGATTGGCGGGGGGCGTTGGGCACAGATACGCAGTATTTT
>.|TRBV5-6|many|TRBJ2-1
CASSLWLAGDNNEQFF
TGTGCCAGCAGCTTGTGGTTGGCAGGGGATAACAATGAGCAGTTCTTC
>TRBD2|TRBV4-1|.|TRBJ2-2
CASSQERGVNTGELFF
TGCGCCAGCAGCCAAGAACGGGGGGTGAACACCGGGGAGCTGTTTTTT
>.|TRBV2|.|TRBJ1-5
CASSGGGTINQPRHF
TGTGCCAGCAGTGGTGGGGGTACAATCAATCAGCCCCGGCATTTT